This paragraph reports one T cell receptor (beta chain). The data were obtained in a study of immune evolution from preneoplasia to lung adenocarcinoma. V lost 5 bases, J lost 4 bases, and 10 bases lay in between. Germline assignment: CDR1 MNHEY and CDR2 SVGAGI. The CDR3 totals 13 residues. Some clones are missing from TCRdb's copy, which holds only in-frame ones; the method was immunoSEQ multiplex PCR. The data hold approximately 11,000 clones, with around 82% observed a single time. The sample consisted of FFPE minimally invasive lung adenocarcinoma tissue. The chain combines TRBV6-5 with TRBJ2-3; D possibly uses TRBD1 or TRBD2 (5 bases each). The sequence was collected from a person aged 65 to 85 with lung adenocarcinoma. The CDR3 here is CASSTGTADTQYF. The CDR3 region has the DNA TGTGCCAGCAGTACTGGGACGGCAGATACGCAGTATTTT.